This TCR beta chain comes out of a study of blood T cell repertoires in COVID-19. Turning to the study itself: The samples span acute and convalescent COVID-19 from the United States, Italy and Spain. The analysed material was cDNA or gDNA that came from T cells, B-cell-depleted T cells, or PBMCs.

Germline V gene sequence: CDR1 MNHEY, CDR2 SMNVEV (reference sequence). The junction had 6 bases not matched to a gene; V was cut back by 6 bases and J by 4 bases. The CDR3 length is 14 residues. As originally analysed: Quantification of nucleated cells was approximated via reference gene primer amplification. Only in-frame clones appear in the TCRdb table, and some are missing; sequencing was by immunoSEQ multiplex PCR. For V, J and clone size, that table is used; D and trimming come from the DNA. In the table there are around 250,000 clones, around 78% of which are singletons. Input material: peripheral blood. The receptor comes from a man in his sixties who had recovered from COVID-19. The chain recombines TRBV27 with TRBJ2-7; the match to TRBD1 covers 10 bases. CDR3 sequence: CASRRDRGLYEQYF. Here the CDR3 DNA reads TGTGCCAGCAGGCGGGACAGGGGTTTATACGAGCAGTACTTC.